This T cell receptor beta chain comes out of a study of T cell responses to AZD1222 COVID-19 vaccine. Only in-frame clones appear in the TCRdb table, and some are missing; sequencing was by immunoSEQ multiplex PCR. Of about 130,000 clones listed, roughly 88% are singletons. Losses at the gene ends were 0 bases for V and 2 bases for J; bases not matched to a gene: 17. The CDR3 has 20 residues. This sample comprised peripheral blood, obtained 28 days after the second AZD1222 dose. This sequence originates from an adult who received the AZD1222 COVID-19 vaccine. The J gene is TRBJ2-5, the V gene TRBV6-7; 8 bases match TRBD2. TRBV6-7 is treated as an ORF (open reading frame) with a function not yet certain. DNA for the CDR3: TGTGCCAGCAGTTACTCGAGGGGTATACGGGAGGGCCCCATACAAGAGACCCAGTACTTC. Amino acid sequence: CASSYSRGIREGPIQETQYF.